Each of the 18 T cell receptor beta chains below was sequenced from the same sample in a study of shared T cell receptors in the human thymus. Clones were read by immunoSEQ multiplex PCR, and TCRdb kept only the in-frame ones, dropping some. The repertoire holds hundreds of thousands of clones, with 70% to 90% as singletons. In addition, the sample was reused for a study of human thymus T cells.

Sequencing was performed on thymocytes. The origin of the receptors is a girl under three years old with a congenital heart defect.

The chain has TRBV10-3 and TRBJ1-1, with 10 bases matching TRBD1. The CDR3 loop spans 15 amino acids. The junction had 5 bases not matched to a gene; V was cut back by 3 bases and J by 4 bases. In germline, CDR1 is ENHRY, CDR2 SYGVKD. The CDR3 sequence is CAISEGTGEGTEAFF. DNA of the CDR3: TGTGCCATCAGTGAAGGGACAGGGGAGGGCACTGAAGCTTTCTTT.

Here the CDR3 DNA reads TGTGCCACAACGACAGCCGACAATTCACCCCTCCACTTT. Translating it yields CATTTADNSPLHF. This chain uses TRBV2 with TRBJ1-6; a possible D gene is TRBD1 (5 bases). V lost 10 bases and J 7 bases, leaving 14 bases between the germline ends. The germline CDR1 and CDR2 sequences are SNHLY and FYNNEI. CDR3 length equals 13 residues. The entire variable domain, with the rest obtained from reference TRBV2 and TRBJ1-6, is as follows: EPEVTQTPSHQVTQMGQEVILRCVPISNHLYFYWYRQILGQKVEFLVSFYNNEISEKSEIFDDQFSVERPDGSNFTLKIRSTKLEDSAMYFCATTTADNSPLHFGNGTRLTVT.

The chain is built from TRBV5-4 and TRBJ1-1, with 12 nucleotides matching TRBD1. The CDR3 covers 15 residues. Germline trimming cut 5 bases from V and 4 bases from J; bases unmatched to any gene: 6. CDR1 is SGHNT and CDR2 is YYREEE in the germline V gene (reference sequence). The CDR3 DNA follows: TGTGCCAGCAGTTGGGGACAGGGGGCGGCCACTGAAGCTTTCTTT. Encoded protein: CASSWGQGAATEAFF. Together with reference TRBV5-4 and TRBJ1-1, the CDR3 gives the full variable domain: ETGVTQSPTHLIKTRGQQVTLRCSSQSGHNTVSWYQQALGQGPQFIFQYYREEENGRGNFPPRFSGLQFPNYSSELNVNALELDDSALYLCASSWGQGAATEAFFGQGTRLTVV.

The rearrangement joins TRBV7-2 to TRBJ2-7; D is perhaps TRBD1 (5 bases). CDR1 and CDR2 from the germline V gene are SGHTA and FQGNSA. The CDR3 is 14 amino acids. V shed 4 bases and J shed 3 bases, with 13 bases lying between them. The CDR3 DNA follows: TGTGCCAGCAGCTCCCCTGCCGGACACTACGAGCAGTACTTC. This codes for CASSSPAGHYEQYF.

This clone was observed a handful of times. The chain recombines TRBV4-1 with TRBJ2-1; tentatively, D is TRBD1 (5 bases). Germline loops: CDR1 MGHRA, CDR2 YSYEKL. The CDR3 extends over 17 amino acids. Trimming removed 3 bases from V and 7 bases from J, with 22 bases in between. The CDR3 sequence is CASSHAKLRSKGNEQFF. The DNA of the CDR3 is TGCGCCAGCAGCCACGCCAAGCTCCGCAGCAAGGGGAATGAGCAGTTCTTC.

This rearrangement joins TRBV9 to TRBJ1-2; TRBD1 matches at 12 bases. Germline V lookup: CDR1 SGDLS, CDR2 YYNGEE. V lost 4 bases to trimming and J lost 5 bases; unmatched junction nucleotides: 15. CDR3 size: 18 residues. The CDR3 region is CASSPDTGTGGSIYGYTF. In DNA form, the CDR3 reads TGTGCCAGCAGCCCCGATACCGGGACAGGGGGCAGTATTTATGGCTACACCTTC.

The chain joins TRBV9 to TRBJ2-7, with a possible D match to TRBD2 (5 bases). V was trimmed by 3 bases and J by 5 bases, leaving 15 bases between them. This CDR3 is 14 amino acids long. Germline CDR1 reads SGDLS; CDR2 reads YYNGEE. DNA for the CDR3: TGTGCCAGCAGCGCCGACGGGGAATTCGACGAGCAGTACTTC. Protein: CASSADGEFDEQYF.

In nucleotides, the CDR3 is TGTGCCAGCCGCAGAGGGGGAAAACTGTTTTTT. Its translation is CASRRGGKLFF. This chain uses TRBV19 with TRBJ1-4; D is possibly TRBD1 (6 bases). This CDR3 contains 11 residues. Germline V CDR1 and CDR2: LNHDA, SQIVND (reference sequence). V was shortened by 9 bases and J by 10 bases, with 12 bases between the two germline ends.

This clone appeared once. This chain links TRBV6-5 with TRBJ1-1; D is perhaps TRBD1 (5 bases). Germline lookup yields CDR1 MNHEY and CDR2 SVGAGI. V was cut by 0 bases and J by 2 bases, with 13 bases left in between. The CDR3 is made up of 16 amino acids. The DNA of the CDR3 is TGTGCCAGCAGTTACTCGGCTCGGGGACTAAACACTGAAGCTTTCTTT. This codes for CASSYSARGLNTEAFF.

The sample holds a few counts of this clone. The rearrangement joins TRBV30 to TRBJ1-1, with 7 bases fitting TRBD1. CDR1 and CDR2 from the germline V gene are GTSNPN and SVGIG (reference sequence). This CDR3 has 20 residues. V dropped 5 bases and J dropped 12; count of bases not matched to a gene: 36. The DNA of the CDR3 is TGTGCCTGGGGCCCTTTATGGGGACCCACACTGAAGCTTTCTAGGGGGCGAACTTTCTTT. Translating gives CAWGPLWGPTLKLSRGRTFF.

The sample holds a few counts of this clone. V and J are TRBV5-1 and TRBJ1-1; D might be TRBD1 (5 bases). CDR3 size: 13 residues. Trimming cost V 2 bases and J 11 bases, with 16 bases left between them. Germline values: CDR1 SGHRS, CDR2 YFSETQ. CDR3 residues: CASSFISGLGAFF. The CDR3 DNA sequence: TGCGCCAGCAGCTTTATTTCAGGGTTGGGGGCTTTCTTT. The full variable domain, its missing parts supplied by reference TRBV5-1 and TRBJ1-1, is KAGVTQTPRYLIKTRGQQVTLSCSPISGHRSVSWYQQTPGQGLQFLFEYFSETQRNKGNFPGRFSGRQFSNSRSEMNVSTLELGDSALYLCASSFISGLGAFFGQGTRLTVV.

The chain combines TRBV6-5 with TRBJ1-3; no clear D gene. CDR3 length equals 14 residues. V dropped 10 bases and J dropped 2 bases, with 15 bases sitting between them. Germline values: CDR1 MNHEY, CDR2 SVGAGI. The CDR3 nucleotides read TGTGCCACTTCATCAGAGACTCCTGGAAACACCATATATTTT. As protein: CATSSETPGNTIYF.

In nucleotides, the CDR3 is TGTGCCAGCACCCCTGCCCCCCTATCTGGCAATCAGCCCCAGCATTTT. Its translation is CASTPAPLSGNQPQHF. This chain uses TRBV2 with TRBJ1-5; D is undetermined. Trimming cost V 7 bases and J 2 bases, with 18 bases left between them. CDR3 size: 16 residues. In germline, CDR1 is SNHLY, CDR2 FYNNEI.

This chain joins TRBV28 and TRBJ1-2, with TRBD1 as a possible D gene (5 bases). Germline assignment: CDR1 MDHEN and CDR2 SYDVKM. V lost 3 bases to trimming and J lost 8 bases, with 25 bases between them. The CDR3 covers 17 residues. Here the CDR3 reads CASSFFRYLGLVNGYTF. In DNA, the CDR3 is TGTGCCAGCAGTTTCTTCAGGTATCTGGGACTAGTTAACGGCTACACCTTC.

In DNA, the CDR3 is TGCGCCAGCAGCTTGGTAAGGGGTCAGGGTGCCTATGGCTACACCTTC. Protein sequence: CASSLVRGQGAYGYTF. The V call is TRBV5-1, the J call TRBJ1-2, with D possibly TRBD1 on 5 matching bases. The V end was cut by 0 bases, the J end by 4 bases, with 16 bases between. Germline CDR1 and CDR2: SGHRS and YFSETQ. This CDR3 has 16 amino acids. Full variable domain (rest looked up from reference TRBV5-1 and TRBJ1-2): KAGVTQTPRYLIKTRGQQVTLSCSPISGHRSVSWYQQTPGQGLQFLFEYFSETQRNKGNFPGRFSGRQFSNSRSEMNVSTLELGDSALYLCASSLVRGQGAYGYTFGSGTRLTVV.

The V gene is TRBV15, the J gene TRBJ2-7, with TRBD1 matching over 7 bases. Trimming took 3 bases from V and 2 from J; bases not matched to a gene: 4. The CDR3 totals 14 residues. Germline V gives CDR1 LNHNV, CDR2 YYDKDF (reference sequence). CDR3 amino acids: CATSRRQGTYEQYF. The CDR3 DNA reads TGTGCCACCAGCAGGCGACAGGGCACCTACGAGCAGTACTTC.

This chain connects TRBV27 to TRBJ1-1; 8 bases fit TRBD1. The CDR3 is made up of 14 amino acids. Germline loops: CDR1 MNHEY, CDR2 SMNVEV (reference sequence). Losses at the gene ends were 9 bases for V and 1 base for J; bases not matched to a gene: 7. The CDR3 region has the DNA TGTGCCAGTCAAGAGACAGGGGAGAACACTGAAGCTTTCTTT. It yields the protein CASQETGENTEAFF.

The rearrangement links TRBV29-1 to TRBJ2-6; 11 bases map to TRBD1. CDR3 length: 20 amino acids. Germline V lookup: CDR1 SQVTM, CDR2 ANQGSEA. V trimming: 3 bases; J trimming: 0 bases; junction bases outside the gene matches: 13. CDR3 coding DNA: TGCAGCGTTGATCTGGGGCGGAGGACAGGGGGCCGCTCTGGGGCCAACGTCCTGACTTTC. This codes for CSVDLGRRTGGRSGANVLTF. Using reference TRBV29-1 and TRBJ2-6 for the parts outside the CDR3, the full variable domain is SAVISQKPSRDICQRGTSLTIQCQVDSQVTMMFWYRQQPGQSLTLIATANQGSEATYESGFVIDKFPISRPNLTFSTLTVSNMSPEDSSIYLCSVDLGRRTGGRSGANVLTFGAGSRLTVL.